Here is one T cell receptor (beta chain) with its context. Its antigen is not known. Deletions cut 0 bases from V and 2 bases from J, with 8 bases between. The CDR3 is 15 residues long. Germline CDR1 and CDR2: LNHNV and YYDKDF (reference sequence). The record originates from a study of T-cell reconstitution after alpha-beta-depleted transplantation in children. Whole-study findings and limits: Several hundred expanded graft clones reportedly gave rise to the alpha-beta T cells present about two months after transplant. Newly generated T cells supplied most T-cell counts and diversity one year post-transplant. Surviving recipient T cells and thymic progenitors accounted for the high day-60 TCRbeta diversity observed in some patients.

Unique molecular identifiers were incorporated during preparation of the TCRbeta library. TCRdb recomputed calls from the PCR reads with MiXCR, one row per CDR3 protein. The data contain approximately 500,000 distinct CDR3 sequences, 25% to 30% of them singletons. This receptor was taken from a boy less than two years old with Wiskott-Aldrich syndrome, due to receive a stem cell transplant. V gene TRBV15 combines with J gene TRBJ1-5; D unresolved. Sample: PBMCs, taken before TCRalphabeta/CD19-depleted stem cell transplant. The chain's CDR3 is CATSRDLGGNQPQHF. CDR3 DNA: TGTGCCACCAGCAGAGATCTTGGAGGCAATCAGCCCCAGCATTTT.